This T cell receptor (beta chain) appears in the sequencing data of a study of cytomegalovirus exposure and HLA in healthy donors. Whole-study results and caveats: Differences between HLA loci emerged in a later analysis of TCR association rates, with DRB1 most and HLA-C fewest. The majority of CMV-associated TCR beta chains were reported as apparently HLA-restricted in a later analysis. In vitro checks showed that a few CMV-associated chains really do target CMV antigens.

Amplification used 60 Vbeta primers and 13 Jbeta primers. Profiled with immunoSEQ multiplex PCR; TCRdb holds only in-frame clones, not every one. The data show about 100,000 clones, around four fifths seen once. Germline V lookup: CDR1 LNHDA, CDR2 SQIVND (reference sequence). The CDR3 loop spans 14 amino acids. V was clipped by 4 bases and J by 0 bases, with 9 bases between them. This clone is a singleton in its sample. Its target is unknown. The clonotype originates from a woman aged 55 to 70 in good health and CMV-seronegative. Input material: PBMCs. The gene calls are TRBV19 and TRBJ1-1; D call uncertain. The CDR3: CASSSQHMNTEAFF. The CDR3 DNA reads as TGTGCCAGTAGTAGTCAACACATGAACACTGAAGCTTTCTTT.